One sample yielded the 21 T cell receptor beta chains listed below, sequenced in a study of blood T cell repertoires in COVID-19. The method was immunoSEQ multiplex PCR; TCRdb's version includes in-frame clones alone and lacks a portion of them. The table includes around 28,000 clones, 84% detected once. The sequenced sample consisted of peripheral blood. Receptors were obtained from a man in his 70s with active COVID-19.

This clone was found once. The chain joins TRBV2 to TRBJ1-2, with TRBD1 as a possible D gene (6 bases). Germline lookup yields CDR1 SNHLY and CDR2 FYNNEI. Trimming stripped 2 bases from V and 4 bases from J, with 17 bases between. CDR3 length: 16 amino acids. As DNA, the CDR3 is TGTGCCAGCAGTGAATCCTTTTGGCAGGGGATCTATGGCTACACCTTC. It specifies CASSESFWQGIYGYTF. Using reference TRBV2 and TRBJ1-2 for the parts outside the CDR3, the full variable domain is EPEVTQTPSHQVTQMGQEVILRCVPISNHLYFYWYRQILGQKVEFLVSFYNNEISEKSEIFDDQFSVERPDGSNFTLKIRSTKLEDSAMYFCASSESFWQGIYGYTFGSGTRLTVV.

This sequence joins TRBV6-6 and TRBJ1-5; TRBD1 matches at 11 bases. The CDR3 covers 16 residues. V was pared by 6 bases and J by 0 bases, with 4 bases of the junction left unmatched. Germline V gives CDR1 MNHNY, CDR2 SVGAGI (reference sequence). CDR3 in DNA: TGTGCCAGCAGACACGGACAGGGGGCTAGCAATCAGCCCCAGCATTTT. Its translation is CASRHGQGASNQPQHF.

In DNA, the CDR3 is TGCGCCAGCAGCCAAGGAGGGACAGGGTCCCACGAGCAGTACTTC. Protein: CASSQGGTGSHEQYF. J is TRBJ2-7 and V is TRBV4-3, with TRBD1 identical over 9 bases. The CDR3 is made up of 15 amino acids. V was clipped by 1 base and J by 5 bases; unmatched bases: 6. Germline V gene data show CDR1 as LGHNA and CDR2 as YSLEER.

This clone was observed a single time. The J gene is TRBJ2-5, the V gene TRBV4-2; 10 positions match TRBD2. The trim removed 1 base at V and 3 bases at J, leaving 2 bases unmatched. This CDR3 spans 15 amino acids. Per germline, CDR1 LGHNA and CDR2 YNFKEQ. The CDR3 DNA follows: TGTGCCAGCAGCCAAGGTAGCGGGGGGAAAGAGACCCAGTACTTC. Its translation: CASSQGSGGKETQYF.

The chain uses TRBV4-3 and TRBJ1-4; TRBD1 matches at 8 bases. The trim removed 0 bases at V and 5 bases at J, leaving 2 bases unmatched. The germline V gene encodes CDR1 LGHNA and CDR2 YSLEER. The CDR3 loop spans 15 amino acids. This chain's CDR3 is CASSQDRTGNEKLFF. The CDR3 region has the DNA TGCGCCAGCAGCCAAGATAGGACAGGGAATGAAAAACTGTTTTTT.

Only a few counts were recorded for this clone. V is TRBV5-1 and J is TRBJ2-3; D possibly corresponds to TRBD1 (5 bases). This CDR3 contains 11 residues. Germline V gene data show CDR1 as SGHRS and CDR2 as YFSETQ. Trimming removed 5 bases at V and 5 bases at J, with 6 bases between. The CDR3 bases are TGCGCCAGCAGAACAGGAGATACGCAGTATTTT. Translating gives CASRTGDTQYF. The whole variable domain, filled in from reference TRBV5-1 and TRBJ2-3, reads KAGVTQTPRYLIKTRGQQVTLSCSPISGHRSVSWYQQTPGQGLQFLFEYFSETQRNKGNFPGRFSGRQFSNSRSEMNVSTLELGDSALYLCASRTGDTQYFGPGTRLTVL.

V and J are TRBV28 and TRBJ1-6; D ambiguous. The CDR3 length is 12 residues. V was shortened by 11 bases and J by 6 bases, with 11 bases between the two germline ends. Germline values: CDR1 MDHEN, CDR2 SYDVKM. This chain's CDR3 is CASGGSNSPLHF. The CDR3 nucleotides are TGTGCCTCGGGAGGGTCTAATTCACCCCTCCACTTT.

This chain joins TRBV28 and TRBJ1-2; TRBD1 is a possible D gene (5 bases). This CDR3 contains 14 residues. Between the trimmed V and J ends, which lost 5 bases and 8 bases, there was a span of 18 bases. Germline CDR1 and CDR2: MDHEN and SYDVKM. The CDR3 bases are TGTGCCAGCAGTAGACCGCGGCAGGGTGGCGGCTACACCTTC. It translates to CASSRPRQGGGYTF.

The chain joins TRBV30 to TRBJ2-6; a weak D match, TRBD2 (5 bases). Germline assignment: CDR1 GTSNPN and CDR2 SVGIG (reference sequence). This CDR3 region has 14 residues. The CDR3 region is CATPPGSGANVLTF. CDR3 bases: TGTGCTACCCCCCCGGGGTCTGGGGCCAACGTCCTGACTTTC. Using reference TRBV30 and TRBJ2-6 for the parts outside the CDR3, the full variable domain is SQTIHQWPATLVQPVGSPLSLECTVEGTSNPNLYWYRQAAGRGLQLLFYSVGIGQISSEVPQNLSASRPQDRQFILSSKKLLLSDSGFYLCATPPGSGANVLTFGAGSRLTVL.

Here the CDR3 reads CASSRKLGQGSETQYF. DNA for the CDR3: TGTGCCAGCAGCCGAAAGTTGGGCCAGGGGTCGGAGACCCAGTACTTC. This chain uses TRBV4-2 with TRBJ2-5, with D perhaps matching TRBD1 (6 bases). The V end was cut by 4 bases, the J end by 5 bases, with 20 bases between. This CDR3 comprises 16 residues. From germline, CDR1 is LGHNA and CDR2 YNFKEQ.

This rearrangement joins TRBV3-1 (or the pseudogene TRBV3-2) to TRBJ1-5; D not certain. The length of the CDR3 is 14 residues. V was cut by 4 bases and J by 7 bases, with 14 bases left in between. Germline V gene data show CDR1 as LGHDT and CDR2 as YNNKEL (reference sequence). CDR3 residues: CASSLTLGEQPQHF. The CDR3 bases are TGTGCCAGCAGCCTCACGCTCGGAGAGCAGCCCCAGCATTTT.

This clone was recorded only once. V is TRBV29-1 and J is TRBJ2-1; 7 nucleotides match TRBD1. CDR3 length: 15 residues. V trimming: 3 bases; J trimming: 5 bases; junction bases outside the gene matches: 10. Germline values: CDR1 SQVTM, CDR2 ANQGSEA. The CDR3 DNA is TGCAGCGTTGACGGAGCCCCAGGGGGAGACAATGAGCAGTTCTTC. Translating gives CSVDGAPGGDNEQFF.

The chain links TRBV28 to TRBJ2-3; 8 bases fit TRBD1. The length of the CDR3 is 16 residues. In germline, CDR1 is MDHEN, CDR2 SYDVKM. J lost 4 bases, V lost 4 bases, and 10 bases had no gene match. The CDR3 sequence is CASSSYGRGLADTQYF. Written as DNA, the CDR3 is TGTGCCAGCAGTTCTTATGGCAGGGGGCTTGCAGATACGCAGTATTTT. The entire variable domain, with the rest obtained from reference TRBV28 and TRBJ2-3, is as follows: DVKVTQSSRYLVKRTGEKVFLECVQDMDHENMFWYRQDPGLGLRLIYFSYDVKMKEKGDIPEGYSVSREKKERFSLILESASTNQTSMYLCASSSYGRGLADTQYFGPGTRLTVL.

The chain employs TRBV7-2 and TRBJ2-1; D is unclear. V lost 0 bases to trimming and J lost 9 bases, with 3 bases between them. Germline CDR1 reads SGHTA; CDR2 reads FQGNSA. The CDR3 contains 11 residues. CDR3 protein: CASSLALEQFF. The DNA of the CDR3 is TGTGCCAGCAGCTTAGCACTTGAGCAGTTCTTC.

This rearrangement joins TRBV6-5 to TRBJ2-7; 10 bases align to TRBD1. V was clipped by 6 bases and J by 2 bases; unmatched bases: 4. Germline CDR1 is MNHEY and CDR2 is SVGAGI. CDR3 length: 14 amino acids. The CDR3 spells CASSPGQGTYEQYF. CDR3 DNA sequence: TGTGCCAGCAGCCCGGGACAGGGGACCTACGAGCAGTACTTC.

The CDR3: CASTGGTSNQPQHF. The DNA of the CDR3 is TGTGCCAGCACCGGGGGGACTAGCAATCAGCCCCAGCATTTT. The chain couples TRBV6-6 to TRBJ1-5; D is possibly TRBD1 (5 bases). V lost 7 bases and J lost 0, with 10 bases in between. The length of the CDR3 is 14 residues. From germline, CDR1 is MNHNY and CDR2 SVGAGI (reference sequence).

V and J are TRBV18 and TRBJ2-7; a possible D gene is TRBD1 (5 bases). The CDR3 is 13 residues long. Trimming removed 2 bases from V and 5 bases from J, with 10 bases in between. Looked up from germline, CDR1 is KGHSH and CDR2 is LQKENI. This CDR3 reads CASSPNLGDEQYF. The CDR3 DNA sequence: TGTGCCAGCTCACCAAACCTAGGGGACGAGCAGTACTTC.

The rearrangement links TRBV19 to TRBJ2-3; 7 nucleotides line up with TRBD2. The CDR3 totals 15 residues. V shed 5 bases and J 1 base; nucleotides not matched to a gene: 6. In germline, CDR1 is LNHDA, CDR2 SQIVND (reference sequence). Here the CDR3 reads CASSDERGGTDTQYF. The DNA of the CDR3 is TGTGCCAGTAGTGATGAGCGGGGTGGCACAGATACGCAGTATTTT.

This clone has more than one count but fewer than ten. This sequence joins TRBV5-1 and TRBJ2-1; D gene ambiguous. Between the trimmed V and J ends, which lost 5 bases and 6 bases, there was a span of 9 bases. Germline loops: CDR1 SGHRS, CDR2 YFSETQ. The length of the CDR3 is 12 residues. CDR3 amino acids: CASRQPGNEQFF. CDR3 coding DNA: TGCGCCAGCAGACAGCCAGGCAATGAGCAGTTCTTC.

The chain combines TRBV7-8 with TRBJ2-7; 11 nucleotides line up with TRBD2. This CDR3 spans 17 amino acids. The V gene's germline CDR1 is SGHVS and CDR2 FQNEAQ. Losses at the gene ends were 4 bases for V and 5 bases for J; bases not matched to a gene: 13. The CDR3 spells CASSSSSTSGVGDEQYF. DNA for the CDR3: TGTGCCAGCAGCTCTTCTTCGACTAGCGGGGTGGGGGACGAGCAGTACTTC.

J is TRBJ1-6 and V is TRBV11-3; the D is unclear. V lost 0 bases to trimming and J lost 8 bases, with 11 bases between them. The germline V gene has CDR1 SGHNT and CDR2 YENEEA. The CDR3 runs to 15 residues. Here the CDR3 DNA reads TGTGCCAGCAGCTTAGATGGCTACTACGATTCACCCCTCCACTTT. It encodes CASSLDGYYDSPLHF.